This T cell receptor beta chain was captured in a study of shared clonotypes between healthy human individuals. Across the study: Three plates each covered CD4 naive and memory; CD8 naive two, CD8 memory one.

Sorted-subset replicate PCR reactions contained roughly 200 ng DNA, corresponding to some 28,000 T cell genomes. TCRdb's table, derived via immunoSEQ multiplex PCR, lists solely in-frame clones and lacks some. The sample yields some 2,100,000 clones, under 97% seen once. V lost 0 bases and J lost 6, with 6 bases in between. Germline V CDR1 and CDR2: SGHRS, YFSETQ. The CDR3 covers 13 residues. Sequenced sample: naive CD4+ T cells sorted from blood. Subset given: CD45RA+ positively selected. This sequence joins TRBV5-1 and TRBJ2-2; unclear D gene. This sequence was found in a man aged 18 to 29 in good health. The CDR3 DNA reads TGCGCCAGCAGCTTGGATATCGCCGGGGAGCTGTTTTTT. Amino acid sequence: CASSLDIAGELFF. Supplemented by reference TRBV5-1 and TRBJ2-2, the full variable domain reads KAGVTQTPRYLIKTRGQQVTLSCSPISGHRSVSWYQQTPGQGLQFLFEYFSETQRNKGNFPGRFSGRQFSNSRSEMNVSTLELGDSALYLCASSLDIAGELFFGEGSRLTVL.